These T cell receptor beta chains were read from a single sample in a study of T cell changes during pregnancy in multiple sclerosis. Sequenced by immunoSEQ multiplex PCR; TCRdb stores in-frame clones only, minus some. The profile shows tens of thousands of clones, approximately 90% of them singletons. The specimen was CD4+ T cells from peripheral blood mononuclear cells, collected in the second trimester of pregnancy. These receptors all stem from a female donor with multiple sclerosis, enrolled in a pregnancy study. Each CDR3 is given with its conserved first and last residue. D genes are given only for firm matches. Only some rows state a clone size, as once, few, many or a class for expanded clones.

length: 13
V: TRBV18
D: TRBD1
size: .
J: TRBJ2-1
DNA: TGTGCCAGCTCAATAAACAGGGGTGATGAGCAGTTCTTC
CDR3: CASSINRGDEQFF

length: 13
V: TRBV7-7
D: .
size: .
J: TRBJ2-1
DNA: TGTGCCAGCAGCCCCACTAGCTACAATGAGCAGTTCTTC
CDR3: CASSPTSYNEQFF

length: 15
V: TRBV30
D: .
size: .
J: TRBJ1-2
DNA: TGTGCCTGGAGTGTACCGGAGGGGCGCGGGATTGGCTACACCTTC
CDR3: CAWSVPEGRGIGYTF

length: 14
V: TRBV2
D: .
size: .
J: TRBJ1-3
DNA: TGTGCCAGCTCCAGCGGGGGAGGACGAAACACCATATATTTT
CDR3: CASSSGGGRNTIYF

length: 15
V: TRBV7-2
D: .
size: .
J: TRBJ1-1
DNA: TGTGCCAGCAGCTTAGCCCCTGAGCGTTTTGGTGAAGCTTTCTTT
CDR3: CASSLAPERFGEAFF

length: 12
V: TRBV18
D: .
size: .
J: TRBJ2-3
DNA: TGTGCCAGCTCAACGGGGACAGATACGCAGTATTTT
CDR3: CASSTGTDTQYF

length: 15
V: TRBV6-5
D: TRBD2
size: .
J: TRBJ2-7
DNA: TGTGCCAGCAGACCCCCGGGACTAGCGGGAGACGAGCAGTACTTC
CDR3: CASRPPGLAGDEQYF

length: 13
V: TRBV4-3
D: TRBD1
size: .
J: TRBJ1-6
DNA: TGCGCCAGCAGGGACAGGGATAATTCACCCCTCCACTTT
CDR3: CASRDRDNSPLHF

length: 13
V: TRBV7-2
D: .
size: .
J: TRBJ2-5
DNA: TGTGCCAGCAGCTTAACAGGGAAAGAGACCCAGTACTTC
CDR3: CASSLTGKETQYF

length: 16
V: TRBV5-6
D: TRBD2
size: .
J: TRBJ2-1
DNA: TGTGCCAGCAGCCCTACCGGGACTAGCGGGAGGGTTGAGCAGTTCTTC
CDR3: CASSPTGTSGRVEQFF

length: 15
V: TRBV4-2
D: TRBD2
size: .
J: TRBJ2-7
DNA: TGTGCCAGCAGCGCTGGGGGACTAGCGGACTACGAGCAGTACTTC
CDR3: CASSAGGLADYEQYF

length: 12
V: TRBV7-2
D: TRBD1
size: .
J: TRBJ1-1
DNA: TGTGCCAGCGGGACAGGGAACACTGAAGCTTTCTTT
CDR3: CASGTGNTEAFF

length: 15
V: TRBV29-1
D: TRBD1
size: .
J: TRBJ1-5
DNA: TGCAGCGTTGGAGGACCGGGACAGTCAACTCAGCCCCAGCATTTT
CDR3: CSVGGPGQSTQPQHF

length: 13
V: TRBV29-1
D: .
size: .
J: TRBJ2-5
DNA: TGCAGCGTTGGGGCTAGCGTCGGGGAGACCCAGTACTTC
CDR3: CSVGASVGETQYF

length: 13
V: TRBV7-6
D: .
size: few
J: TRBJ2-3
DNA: TGTGCCAGCAGCTTAGTCCAGGGCGATACGCAGTATTTT
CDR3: CASSLVQGDTQYF

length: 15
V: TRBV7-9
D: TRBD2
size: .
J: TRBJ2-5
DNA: TGTGCCAGCAGCTTACTGTCTAGCGGGGCGGAGACCCAGTACTTC
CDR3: CASSLLSSGAETQYF

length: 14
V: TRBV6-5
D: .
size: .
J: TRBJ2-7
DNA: TGTGCCAGCAGTAGACAGGATAGCTCCTACGAGCAGTACTTC
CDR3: CASSRQDSSYEQYF

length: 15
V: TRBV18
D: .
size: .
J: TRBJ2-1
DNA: TGTGCCAGCTCGCCTTTAGCGGATTCCTACAATGAGCAGTTCTTC
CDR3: CASSPLADSYNEQFF

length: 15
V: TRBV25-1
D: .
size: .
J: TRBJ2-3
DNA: TGTGCCAGCAGTGAAGCAGGTGTTAGCACAGATACGCAGTATTTT
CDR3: CASSEAGVSTDTQYF

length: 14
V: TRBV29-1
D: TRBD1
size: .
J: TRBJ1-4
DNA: TGCAGCGTTGAGTCCGGACAGGTTGGCGAAAAACTGTTTTTT
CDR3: CSVESGQVGEKLFF

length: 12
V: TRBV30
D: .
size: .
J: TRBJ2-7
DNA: TGTGCCTGGAGTAATATTCGGGGGGAGCAGTACTTC
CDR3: CAWSNIRGEQYF

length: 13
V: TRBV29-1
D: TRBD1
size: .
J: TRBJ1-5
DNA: TGCAGCGTTGCCGGGACAGGGGAGAAGCCCCAGCATTTT
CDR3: CSVAGTGEKPQHF

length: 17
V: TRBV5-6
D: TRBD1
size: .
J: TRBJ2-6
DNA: TGTGCCAGCACCTTAGTGGACAGGGCGCTCTGGGCCAACGTCCTGACTTTC
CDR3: CASTLVDRALWANVLTF

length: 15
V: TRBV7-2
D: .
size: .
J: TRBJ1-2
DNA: TGTGCCAGCAGCTTAGCAGGTGGAGCTAACTATGGCTACACCTTC
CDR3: CASSLAGGANYGYTF

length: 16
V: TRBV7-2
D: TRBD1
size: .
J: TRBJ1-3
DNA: TGTGCCAGCAGCCCTTCGGGGACAGGGGCTGGAAACACCATATATTTT
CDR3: CASSPSGTGAGNTIYF

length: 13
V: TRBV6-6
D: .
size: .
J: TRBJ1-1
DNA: TGTGCCAGCAGTTACTCAGAGGAGGGTGAAGCTTTCTTT
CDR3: CASSYSEEGEAFF

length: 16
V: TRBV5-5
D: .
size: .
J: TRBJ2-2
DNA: TGTGCCAGCAGCTTGGTGAAAGTCGGGATTACCGGGGAGCTGTTTTTT
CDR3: CASSLVKVGITGELFF

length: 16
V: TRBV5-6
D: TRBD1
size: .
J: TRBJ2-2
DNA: TGTGCCAGCAGCGCCGGACAGGGGGCGAGAACCGGGGAGCTGTTTTTT
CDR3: CASSAGQGARTGELFF

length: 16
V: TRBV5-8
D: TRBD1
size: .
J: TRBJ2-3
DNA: TGTGCCAGCAGCTTGGCTTTGGACAGGCAAGCAGATACGCAGTATTTT
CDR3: CASSLALDRQADTQYF

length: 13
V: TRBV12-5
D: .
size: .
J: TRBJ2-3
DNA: TGTGCTAGTGGTTTGTTTGGCCCAGATACGCAGTATTTT
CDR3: CASGLFGPDTQYF

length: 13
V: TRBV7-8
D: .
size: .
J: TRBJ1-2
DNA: TGTGCCAGCAGCGATAGCTGGCTCTATGGCTACACCTTC
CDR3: CASSDSWLYGYTF

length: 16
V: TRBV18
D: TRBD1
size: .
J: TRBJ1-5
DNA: TGTGCCAGCTCACCACCAGGGGGCTCGGGCAATCAGCCCCAGCATTTT
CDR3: CASSPPGGSGNQPQHF

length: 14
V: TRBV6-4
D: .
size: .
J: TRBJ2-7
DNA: TGTGCCAGCAGTGTTACTACCGACTCCTACGAGCAGTACTTC
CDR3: CASSVTTDSYEQYF

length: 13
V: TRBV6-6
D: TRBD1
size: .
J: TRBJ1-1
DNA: TGTGCCAGCACCGAAACAGGGGGCACTGAAGCTTTCTTT
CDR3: CASTETGGTEAFF

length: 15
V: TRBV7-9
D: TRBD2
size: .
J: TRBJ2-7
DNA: TGTGCCAGCAGTCAGGGACTAGCGGGAGCCTACGAGCAGTACTTC
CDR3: CASSQGLAGAYEQYF

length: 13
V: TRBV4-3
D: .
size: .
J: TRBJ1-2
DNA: TGCGCCAGCAGCCAAGGGACAGCCTATGGCTACACCTTC
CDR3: CASSQGTAYGYTF

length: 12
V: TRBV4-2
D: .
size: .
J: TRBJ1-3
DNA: TGTGCCAGCAGCCAACTTGGAAACACCATATATTTT
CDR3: CASSQLGNTIYF

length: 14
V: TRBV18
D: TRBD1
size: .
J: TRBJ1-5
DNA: TGTGCCACGGTAGGGGGCGACGGCAATCAGCCCCAGCATTTT
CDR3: CATVGGDGNQPQHF

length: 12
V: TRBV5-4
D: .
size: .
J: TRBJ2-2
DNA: TGTGCCAGCAGCGTAGACACCGGGGAGCTGTTTTTT
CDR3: CASSVDTGELFF

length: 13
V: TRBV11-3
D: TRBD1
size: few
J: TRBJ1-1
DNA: TGTGCCAGCAGCTATACCCAGGACAGGGAAGCTTTCTTT
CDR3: CASSYTQDREAFF

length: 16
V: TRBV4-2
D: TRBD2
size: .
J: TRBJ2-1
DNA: TGTGCCAGCAGCCCCCGGACTAGCGGGGGGCCCAATGAGCAGTTCTTC
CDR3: CASSPRTSGGPNEQFF

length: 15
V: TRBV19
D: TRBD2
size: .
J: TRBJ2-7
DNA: TGTGCCAGTGGGTACACTAGCGGCAGCTCCTACGAGCAGTACTTC
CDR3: CASGYTSGSSYEQYF

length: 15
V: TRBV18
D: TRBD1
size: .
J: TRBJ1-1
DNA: TGTGCCAGCTCACCACTGGAGCAGGGGGACACTGAAGCTTTCTTT
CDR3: CASSPLEQGDTEAFF

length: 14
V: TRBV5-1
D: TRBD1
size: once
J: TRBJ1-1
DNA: TGCGCCAGCAGCTTCCGACAGGGGAACACTGAAGCTTTCTTT
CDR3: CASSFRQGNTEAFF

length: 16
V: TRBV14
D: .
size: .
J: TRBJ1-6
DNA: TGTGCCAGCAGCCAATTCATCGGGGGGACCGACTCACCCCTCCACTTT
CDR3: CASSQFIGGTDSPLHF

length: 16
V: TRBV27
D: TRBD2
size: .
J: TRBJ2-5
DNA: TGTGCCAGCAGTTCGCAGGAAGCGGGACACCAAGAGACCCAGTACTTC
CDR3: CASSSQEAGHQETQYF

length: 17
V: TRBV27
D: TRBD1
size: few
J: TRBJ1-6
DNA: TGTGCCAGCAGTCTACGATTTGGTGCAGGGGGCAATTCACCCCTCCACTTT
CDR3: CASSLRFGAGGNSPLHF

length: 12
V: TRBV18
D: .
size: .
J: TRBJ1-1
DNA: TGTGCCAGCTTAGGGGGGGGCACTGAAGCTTTCTTT
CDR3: CASLGGGTEAFF

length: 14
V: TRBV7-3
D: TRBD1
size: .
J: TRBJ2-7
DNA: TGTGCCAGCAGCCCAGACAGGGGCTCCTACGAGCAGTACTTC
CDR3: CASSPDRGSYEQYF

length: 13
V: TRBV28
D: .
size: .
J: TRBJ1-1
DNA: TGTGCCAGCGGTACAGGTCAGAGCACTGAAGCTTTCTTT
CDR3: CASGTGQSTEAFF

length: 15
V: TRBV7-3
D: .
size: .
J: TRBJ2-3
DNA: TGTGCCAGCAGCTTATTACGAGGGGGGGAGGATACGCAGTATTTT
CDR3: CASSLLRGGEDTQYF

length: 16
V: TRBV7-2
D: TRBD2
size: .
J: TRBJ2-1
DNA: TGTGCCAGCAGCTTAGCAGGGACTAGCGGCGAGAATGAGCAGTTCTTC
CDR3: CASSLAGTSGENEQFF

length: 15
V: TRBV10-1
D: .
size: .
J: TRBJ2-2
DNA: TGCGCCAGCAGTGACAGCCGGGCGAACACCGGGGAGCTGTTTTTT
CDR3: CASSDSRANTGELFF